The T cell receptor beta chain described here comes from a study of OX40 agonist ivuxolimab in advanced cancers. Broadly, across the study: Ivuxolimab was an agonistic, fully human IgG2 monoclonal antibody directed against OX40 (CD134), a costimulatory receptor. Intravenous ivuxolimab was administered to patients every 2 weeks at six dose levels: 0.01, 0.1, 0.3, 1.5, 3 and 10 mg/kg. Of the roughly 54 dose-escalation patients, hepatocellular carcinoma was present in about 20, melanoma in around 15, renal cell carcinoma in 9 and head and neck cancer in 9. The dose-escalation cohort was around 83% male with a mean age of about 58 years, ranging from 23 to 79. Prior anti-PD-1, anti-PD-L1 or anti-CTLA-4 therapy was permitted, and checkpoint inhibitors had been received by around 39% of dose-escalation patients. Three dose-escalation patients achieved partial responses, one with hepatocellular carcinoma and two with cutaneous melanoma. The point of sequencing TCRbeta in the periphery was to test whether ivuxolimab changed TCR sequence diversity and drove clonal T-cell expansion. The monotherapy dose-escalation portion (N of about 57 patients) of the phase I ivuxolimab trial is reported in the paper. Study-wide findings and limitations: In the 0.1-3.0 mg/kg groups, partial responders had among the lowest normalized peripheral clonal expansion, particularly in CD8+ T cells. After ivuxolimab, CD8+ T cells had more expanded clones than CD4+ T cells on average. At doses of 0.1 to 3.0 mg/kg, clonal expansion of both CD4+ and CD8+ T cells in blood was seen between baseline and week 6. The antigen specificity of the peripheral T cells that underwent clonal expansion was not determined. Low levels of normalized T-cell clonal expansion were also shown by some nonresponding patients.

Only one count was recorded for this clone. The antigen this receptor binds is unknown. The input lacks base qualities; no much larger clone sits a single base away. Genomic DNA was isolated from the sorted cells so that the TCRbeta CDR3 region could be sequenced. The immunoSEQ Assay was used for sequencing of TCRbeta CDR3 regions. TCRdb mirrors the immuneACCESS table, restricted to in-frame sequences. Some clones are absent from its copies; in checked studies, under half trace to an unresolved V gene, and the reason for the others is unknown. Across this sample there are roughly 63,000 clones, with roughly 87% seen only once. The ten most abundant clones make up approximately 12% of the sample. The trial excluded patients who had a history of autoimmune disease or were on systemic immunosuppression. Peripheral blood for TCR sequencing was drawn from every dose cohort at baseline, at cycle 4 day 1 and at cycle 7 day 1. Samples were obtained from an open-label, multicenter, first-in-human phase I dose-escalation trial of ivuxolimab. Adults with locally advanced or metastatic melanoma, renal cell carcinoma, hepatocellular carcinoma or head and neck squamous cell carcinoma were enrolled in the trial. Before TCR sequencing, CD4+ T cells and CD8+ T cells from peripheral blood were sorted into separate populations.

Sample: CD4+ or CD8+ T cells sorted from blood, taken in a trial of the OX40 agonist ivuxolimab. This TCR derives from an adult with an advanced solid tumor such as melanoma, head and neck, liver or kidney cancer.

The CDR3 here reads CASSEALAGVDEQFF. In nucleotides, the sequence is TGTGCCAGCAGTGAAGCCCTAGCGGGAGTGGATGAGCAGTTCTTC. The V and J segments used are TRBV2 and TRBJ2-1, with TRBD2 identical over 10 junction bases. CDR1 and CDR2, per the germline V gene, are SNHLY and FYNNEI. The CDR3 runs 15 amino acids, cysteine and phenylalanine included. Only CDR3 DNA remains: 45 bases, in frame from the first base. Clipping removes 0 bases from V and 8 bases from J, with 4 as the unmatched junction base count.